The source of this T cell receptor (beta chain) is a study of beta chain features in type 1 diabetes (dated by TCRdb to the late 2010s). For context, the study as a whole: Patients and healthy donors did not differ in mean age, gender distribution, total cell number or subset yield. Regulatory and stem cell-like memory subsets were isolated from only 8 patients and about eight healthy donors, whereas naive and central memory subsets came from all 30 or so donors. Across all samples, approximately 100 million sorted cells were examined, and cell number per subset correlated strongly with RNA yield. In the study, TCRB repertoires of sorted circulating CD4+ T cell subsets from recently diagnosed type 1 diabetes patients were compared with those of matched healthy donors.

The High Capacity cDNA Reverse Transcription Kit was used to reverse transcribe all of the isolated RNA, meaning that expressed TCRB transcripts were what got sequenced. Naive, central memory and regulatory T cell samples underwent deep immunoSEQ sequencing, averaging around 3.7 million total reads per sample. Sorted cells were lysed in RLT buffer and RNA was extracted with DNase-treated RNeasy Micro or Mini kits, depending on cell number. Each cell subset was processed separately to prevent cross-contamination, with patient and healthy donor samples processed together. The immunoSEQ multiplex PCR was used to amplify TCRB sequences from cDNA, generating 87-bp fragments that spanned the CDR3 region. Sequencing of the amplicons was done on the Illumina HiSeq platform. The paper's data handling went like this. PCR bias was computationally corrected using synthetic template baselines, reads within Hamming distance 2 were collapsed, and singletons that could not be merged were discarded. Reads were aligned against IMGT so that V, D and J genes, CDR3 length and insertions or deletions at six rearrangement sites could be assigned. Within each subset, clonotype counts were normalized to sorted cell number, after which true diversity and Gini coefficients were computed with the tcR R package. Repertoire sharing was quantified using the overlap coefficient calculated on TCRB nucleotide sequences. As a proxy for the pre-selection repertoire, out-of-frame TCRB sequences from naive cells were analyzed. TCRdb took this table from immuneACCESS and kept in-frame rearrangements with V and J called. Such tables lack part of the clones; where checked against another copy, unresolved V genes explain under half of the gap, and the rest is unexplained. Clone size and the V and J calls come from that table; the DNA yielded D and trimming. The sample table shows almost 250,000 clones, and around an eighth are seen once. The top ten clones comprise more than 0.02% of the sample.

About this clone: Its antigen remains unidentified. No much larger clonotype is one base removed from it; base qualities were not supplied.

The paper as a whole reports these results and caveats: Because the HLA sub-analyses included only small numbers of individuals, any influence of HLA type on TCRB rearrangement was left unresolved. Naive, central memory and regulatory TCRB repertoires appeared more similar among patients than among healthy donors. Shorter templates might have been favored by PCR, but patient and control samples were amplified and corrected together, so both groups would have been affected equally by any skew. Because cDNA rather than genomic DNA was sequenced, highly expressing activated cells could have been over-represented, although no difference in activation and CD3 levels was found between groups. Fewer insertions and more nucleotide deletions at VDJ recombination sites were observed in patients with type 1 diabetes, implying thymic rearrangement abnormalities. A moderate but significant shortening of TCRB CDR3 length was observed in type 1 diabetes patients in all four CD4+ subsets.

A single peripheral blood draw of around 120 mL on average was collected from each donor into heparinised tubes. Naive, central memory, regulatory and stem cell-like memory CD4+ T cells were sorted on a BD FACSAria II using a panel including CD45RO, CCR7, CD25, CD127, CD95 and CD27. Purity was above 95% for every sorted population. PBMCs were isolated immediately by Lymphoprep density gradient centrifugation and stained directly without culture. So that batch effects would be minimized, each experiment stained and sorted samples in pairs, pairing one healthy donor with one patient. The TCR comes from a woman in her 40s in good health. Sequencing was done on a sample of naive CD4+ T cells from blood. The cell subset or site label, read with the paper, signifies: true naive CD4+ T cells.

In nucleotides, the sequence is TGTGCCAGTAGTATAGGAGGCCAAGAGACCCAGTACTTC. This yields the protein CASSIGGQETQYF. This chain joins TRBV19 to TRBJ2-5; the D gene cannot be named for sure. The CDR3 goes from the cysteine to the phenylalanine over 13 residues. Here the CDR3 DNA is all that survives: 39 bases in frame from base 1. The germline V gene (reference sequence) specifies LNHDA as CDR1 and SQIVND as CDR2. V was cut back by 1 base and J by 1 base, leaving a gap of 4 bases between them.